This T cell receptor beta chain derives from a study of T cell responses to AZD1222 COVID-19 vaccine. TCRdb keeps only in-frame clones here, not all; method: immunoSEQ multiplex PCR. The profile shows some 120,000 clones, 75% to 95% of them singletons. Worth noting for this clone: Its cognate antigen is unknown.

There are 14 residues in the CDR3. Per the germline V gene, CDR1 is MDHEN and CDR2 is SYDVKM. V lost 6 bases and J lost 2; bases outside the gene matches: 4. Regarding the study as a whole: Along spike, vaccine-associated CD4 TCRs were found throughout, with dominance at 160-218 and 743-854. Scientists sampled the repertoires only once the peak T cell response had passed.

The chain has TRBV28 and TRBJ2-7; 10 bases fit TRBD2. The sequence was collected from an adult in good health. This sample comprised peripheral blood, obtained on day 0 of AZD1222 vaccination. The CDR3 reads CASRASGSTYEQYF. The CDR3 DNA reads as TGTGCCAGCAGGGCTAGCGGGAGTACCTACGAGCAGTACTTC.